Detailed here is one TCR beta chain. These data come from a study of CD8+ T cells in alopecia areata. Germline CDR1 and CDR2: SGHAT and FQDESV (reference sequence). Trimming took off 4 bases at V and 5 bases at J, with 8 bases between the two ends. The CDR3 has 12 residues. As to treatment: oral pan-JAK inhibitor, 5-10 mg twice daily. Isolated RNA was reverse transcribed into cDNA used as the sequencing template. Profiling relied on immunoSEQ multiplex PCR, and the TCRdb table lists in-frame clones only, not all of them. The data show 110,000 or so clones, around three fifths seen once. This chain connects TRBV11-1 to TRBJ2-5, with D perhaps TRBD2 (5 bases). Sequences were derived from CD4+ T cells sorted from blood, sampled at week 24, from a patient treated with tofacitinib. This TCR derives from a human donor with alopecia areata. The CDR3 loop reads CASSSRRETQYF. The CDR3 DNA reads TGTGCCAGCAGCTCCCGGAGGGAGACCCAGTACTTC.